The rows below give T cell receptor beta chains drawn from one sample of a study of blood T cell repertoires in COVID-19. Method: immunoSEQ multiplex PCR; TCRdb's copy keeps in-frame clones and lacks some. The sample has about 230,000 clones; about four fifths are singletons. The sample comprised peripheral blood. The receptors stem from a woman aged 80 or over with COVID-19, enrolled during active disease. Each CDR3 is given with its conserved first and last residue. D genes are given only for firm matches. The listing skips clone size in some rows; elsewhere it reads once, few, many or a size class.

TRBJ1-1 once - TRBV6-5 14 TGTGCCAGCAGTTTACAGGGACTGAACACTGAAGCTTTCTTT CASSLQGLNTEAFF
TRBJ2-1 - TRBD1 TRBV7-3 15 TGTGCCAGCAGCTCCGTGGGGACAGGATACAATGAGCAGTTCTTC CASSSVGTGYNEQFF
TRBJ1-5 - TRBD1 TRBV5-8 15 TGTGCCAGCAGCTTGTACCAGGGGGCTCGGCAGCCCCAGCATTTT CASSLYQGARQPQHF
TRBJ2-7 - TRBD1 TRBV14 15 TGTGCCAGCAGCCGCCGGACAGGAAATCCTTACGAGCAGTACTTC CASSRRTGNPYEQYF
TRBJ1-1 once TRBD1 TRBV11-2 15 TGTGCCAGCAGCTCCCCTAGGGGGCGGGCCACTGAAGCTTTCTTT CASSSPRGRATEAFF
TRBJ1-2 few TRBD1 TRBV19 15 TGTGCCAGTACCCGGGACAGGGCTTCCCTTATGGGCTACACCTTC CASTRDRASLMGYTF
TRBJ2-7 - - TRBV27 13 TGTGCCAGCAGTTTGAGGCACGGCTACGAGCAGTACTTC CASSLRHGYEQYF
TRBJ2-7 - - TRBV30 14 TGTGCCTGGACCCCTCCGGGGTTTTCCTACGAGCAGTACTTC CAWTPPGFSYEQYF
TRBJ2-1 - - TRBV20-1 15 TGCAGTGCTAGTATTCGGACAAGGATAATAAATGAGCAGTTCTTC CSASIRTRIINEQFF
TRBJ1-6 - - TRBV6-5 15 TGTGCCAGCAGTTACCGCCCGGCAGCGTCTTCACCCCTCCACTTT CASSYRPAASSPLHF
TRBJ1-6 - TRBD1 TRBV9 16 TGTGCCAGCAGCGTATCGACAGGGAGGCATAATTCACCCCTCCACTTT CASSVSTGRHNSPLHF
TRBJ2-3 - TRBD2 TRBV6-4 17 TGTGCCAGCAGCCAGGGACTAGCGGCCCCTAGCACAGATACGCAGTATTTT CASSQGLAAPSTDTQYF
TRBJ1-5 - - TRBV7-2 14 TGTGCCAGCAGCTCAATGGCAGTTCTTCAGCCCCAGCATTTT CASSSMAVLQPQHF
TRBJ2-1 - TRBD2 TRBV3-1/TRBV3-2 21 TGTGCCAGCAGCCAAGATACCGCTAGCGGGAGGACATTGAGCTCCTACAATGAGCAGTTCTTC CASSQDTASGRTLSSYNEQFF
TRBJ2-5 - TRBD2 TRBV27 14 TGTGCCAGCAGTTTAAACGGGGAGGGTAAGACCCAGTACTTC CASSLNGEGKTQYF
TRBJ1-2 - - TRBV30 14 TGTGCCTGGAGGAGGCCTACTTCCGACTATGGCTACACCTTC CAWRRPTSDYGYTF
TRBJ2-5 - TRBD2 TRBV3-1/TRBV3-2 14 TGTGCCAGCAGCCTGAGCGGGGGGTCGGAGACCCAGTACTTC CASSLSGGSETQYF
TRBJ1-1 - - TRBV5-1 14 TGCGCCAGCAGCTTGGAGAACGTGGCCACTGAAGCTTTCTTT CASSLENVATEAFF
TRBJ1-2 - TRBD1 TRBV27 15 TGTGCCAGCAGTACGACGACAGGGACTAACTATGGCTACACCTTC CASSTTTGTNYGYTF
TRBJ1-1 - TRBD1 TRBV6-5 14 TGTGCCAGCGGCTCACAGGGGGCACGGACTGAAGCTTTCTTT CASGSQGARTEAFF